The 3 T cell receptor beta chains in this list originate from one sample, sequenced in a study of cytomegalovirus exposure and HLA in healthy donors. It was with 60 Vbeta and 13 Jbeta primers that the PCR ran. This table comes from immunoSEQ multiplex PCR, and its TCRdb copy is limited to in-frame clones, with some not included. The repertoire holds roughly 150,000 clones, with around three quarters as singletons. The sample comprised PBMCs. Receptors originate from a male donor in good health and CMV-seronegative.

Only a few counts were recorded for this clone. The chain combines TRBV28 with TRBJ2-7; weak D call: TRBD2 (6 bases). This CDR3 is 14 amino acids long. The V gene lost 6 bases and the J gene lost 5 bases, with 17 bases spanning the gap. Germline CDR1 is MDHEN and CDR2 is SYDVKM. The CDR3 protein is CASRPGGVYHEQYF. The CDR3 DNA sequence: TGTGCCAGCAGACCAGGCGGGGTCTACCACGAGCAGTACTTC.

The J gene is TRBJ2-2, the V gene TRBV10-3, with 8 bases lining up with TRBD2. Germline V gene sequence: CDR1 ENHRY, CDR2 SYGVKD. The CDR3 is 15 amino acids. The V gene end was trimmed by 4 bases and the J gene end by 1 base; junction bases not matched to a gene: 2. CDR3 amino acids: CAISAGGGNTGELFF. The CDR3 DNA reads TGTGCCATCAGTGCCGGGGGGGGGAACACCGGGGAGCTGTTTTTT.

CDR3 nucleotides: TGTGCCAGCAGTGCAGCAAAGGACAGGGGGTCCTATGGCTACACCTTC. It translates to CASSAAKDRGSYGYTF. V usage is TRBV25-1 and J usage is TRBJ1-2, with TRBD1 matching over 10 bases. CDR1 is MGHDK, CDR2 SYGVNS, per germline. V gave up 4 bases and J gave up 4 bases; unmatched junction bases: 9. The CDR3 loop spans 16 amino acids.